The 26 T cell receptor beta chains below come from one sample, sequenced in a study of shared clonotypes between healthy human individuals. Sequencing was performed with immunoSEQ multiplex PCR; in TCRdb, only in-frame clones are kept and a portion is missing. The sample gives some 1.5 million clones, 95% to 99% of which show up once; around 0.47% is in the top ten. Input material: naive CD4+ T cells sorted from blood. Documented subset: CD45RA+ positively selected. The receptors come from a man aged 30 to 45 in good health.

V gene TRBV7-2 combines with J gene TRBJ2-7, with a weak D call TRBD1 (5 bases). This CDR3 contains 18 residues. The germline V gene has CDR1 SGHTA and CDR2 FQGNSA. The V end lost 5 bases, the J end lost 0 bases, and 23 bases lay between the germline ends. In nucleotides, the CDR3 is TGTGCCAGCAGCCAACGACGTCAGGGTACAGCCTTCTCCTACGAGCAGTACTTC. Protein: CASSQRRQGTAFSYEQYF.

The rearrangement links TRBV6-4 to TRBJ2-1; D gene uncertain. This CDR3 has 13 amino acids. Germline V gene lookup returns CDR1 MRHNA and CDR2 SNTAGT. Deletions cut 4 bases from V and 7 bases from J, with 11 bases between. CDR3 bases: TGTGCCAGCAGTGTCTCACCCAGAAATGAGCAGTTCTTC. Protein sequence: CASSVSPRNEQFF.

This chain uses TRBV4-3 with TRBJ2-7; no clear D. Trimming shortened V by 4 bases and J by 2 bases, and 12 bases separated the two germline ends. The CDR3 sequence is 14 residues long. The germline CDR1 and CDR2 sequences are LGHNA and YSLEER. The CDR3 loop reads CASSPGYSTYEQYF. CDR3 sequence (DNA): TGCGCCAGCAGCCCCGGATACTCCACCTACGAGCAGTACTTC.

The J gene is TRBJ2-7, the V gene TRBV6-4; tentatively, D is TRBD2 (5 bases). This CDR3 comprises 12 residues. Trimming removed 8 bases at V and 2 bases at J, with 10 bases between. CDR1 and CDR2 (germline): MRHNA, SNTAGT. The CDR3 sequence: CASPGIPYEQYF. The CDR3 DNA is TGTGCCAGCCCGGGAATCCCCTACGAGCAGTACTTC.

The chain uses TRBV5-6 and TRBJ2-5; D is uncertain. Germline assignment: CDR1 SGHDT and CDR2 YYEEEE. The CDR3 contains 14 residues. V was trimmed by 1 base and J by 2 bases, leaving 9 bases between them. The CDR3 DNA reads as TGTGCCAGCAGCTTGAGAGGCACGCAAGAGACCCAGTACTTC. Its protein product is CASSLRGTQETQYF.

A note on this clone: Additional DNA sequences in this sample encode the identical CDR3. The CDR3 loop reads CASSLGQNTEAFF. CDR3 nucleotides: TGTGCCAGCAGCTTAGGGCAGAACACTGAAGCTTTCTTT. The chain carries TRBV7-2 and TRBJ1-1; D not certain. Germline V gives CDR1 SGHTA, CDR2 FQGNSA. The germline V and J ends were trimmed by 1 base and 1 base, with 4 bases remaining between them. The CDR3 runs to 13 residues.

The J gene is TRBJ2-1, the V gene TRBV6-1; 8 positions match TRBD2. The germline gives CDR1 MNHNS, CDR2 SASEGT. The CDR3 contains 14 residues. The V and J ends lost 4 bases and 7 bases, in that order; junction bases with no gene match: 6. CDR3 bases: TGTGCCAGCAGTGTGAGCGGGAGAGTTAATGAGCAGTTCTTC. Encoded protein: CASSVSGRVNEQFF.

The chain is built from TRBV29-1 and TRBJ2-7; D perhaps matches TRBD2 (7 bases). CDR3 size: 17 residues. Germline V gene sequence: CDR1 SQVTM, CDR2 ANQGSEA. V was shortened by 4 bases and J by 0 bases, with 22 bases between the two germline ends. CDR3 nucleotides: TGCAGCGTTGGGGGGCTAGCGGTAACACCGAGCTCCTACGAGCAGTACTTC. This gives the protein CSVGGLAVTPSSYEQYF.

The chain couples TRBV7-9 to TRBJ2-7; 7 bases map to TRBD2. Germline CDR1 and CDR2: SEHNR and FQNEAQ (reference sequence). The CDR3 is 12 residues long. Trimming removed 11 bases from V and 4 bases from J; junction bases left unmatched: 8. The CDR3 coding sequence is TGTGCCGGGGGGACTACGCTTTACGAGCAGTACTTC. It codes for CAGGTTLYEQYF.

The chain couples TRBV27 to TRBJ1-2, with TRBD1 identical over 7 bases. This CDR3 contains 17 residues. Germline loops: CDR1 MNHEY, CDR2 SMNVEV (reference sequence). J gave up 7 bases and V 7 bases, and 21 bases lay outside the gene matches. CDR3 DNA sequence: TGTGCCAGCACCGAGAGGGGCACTCGGGACAGTCCGGGTGGCTACACCTTC. Translation: CASTERGTRDSPGGYTF.

The rearrangement joins TRBV2 to TRBJ2-7, with D perhaps TRBD1 (6 bases). Germline lookup yields CDR1 SNHLY and CDR2 FYNNEI. This CDR3 is built from 14 residues. The V end was cut by 5 bases, the J end by 2 bases, with 13 bases between. The CDR3 sequence: CASSRDTVTYEQYF. The CDR3 coding sequence is TGTGCCAGCAGTCGGGACACCGTCACCTACGAGCAGTACTTC.

This rearrangement joins TRBV19 to TRBJ2-1; 7 bases map to TRBD1. The CDR3 sequence is 14 residues long. Germline values: CDR1 LNHDA, CDR2 SQIVND (reference sequence). The V gene end was trimmed by 7 bases and the J gene end by 4 bases; junction bases not matched to a gene: 7. CDR3 loop: CASNSWGQYNEQFF. CDR3 nucleotides: TGTGCCAGTAATAGTTGGGGACAGTACAATGAGCAGTTCTTC.

The V call is TRBV14, the J call TRBJ2-7; D gene ambiguous. Germline CDR1 reads SGHDN; CDR2 reads FVKESK. Trimming took off 0 bases at V and 3 bases at J, with 12 bases between the two ends. The CDR3 is 15 residues long. CDR3 protein: CASSQDYSISYEQYF. CDR3 in DNA: TGTGCCAGCAGCCAAGACTACTCAATCAGCTACGAGCAGTACTTC.

This clone was observed once. In DNA form, the CDR3 reads TGTGCCAGCAGAAGACGTACGGGCAACACTGAAGCTTTCTTT. It codes for CASRRRTGNTEAFF. The chain has TRBV28 and TRBJ1-1; unclear D gene. The CDR3 loop spans 14 amino acids. V lost 6 bases, J lost 2 bases, and 13 bases lay in between. Looked up from germline, CDR1 is MDHEN and CDR2 is SYDVKM.

V is TRBV28 and J is TRBJ2-7; no firm D call. The CDR3 runs to 13 residues. Germline loops: CDR1 MDHEN, CDR2 SYDVKM. V lost 7 bases and J 4 bases, leaving 14 bases between the germline ends. The CDR3 DNA sequence: TGTGCCAGCACCCTGTTAGGCTCGTACGAGCAGTACTTC. Translating gives CASTLLGSYEQYF.

V and J are TRBV7-8 and TRBJ2-7; 7 bases are shared with TRBD1. CDR1 is SGHVS and CDR2 is FQNEAQ in the germline V gene. The J segment lost 2 bases and the V segment lost 5 bases, leaving 9 bases of the junction unmatched. This CDR3 region has 15 residues. The CDR3 sequence is CASSQHRQGAYEQYF. The CDR3 coding sequence is TGTGCCAGCAGCCAACATCGCCAGGGGGCCTACGAGCAGTACTTC.

The chain joins TRBV9 to TRBJ2-1; D uncertain. The CDR3 is 16 residues long. CDR1 is SGDLS, CDR2 YYNGEE, per germline. V lost 2 bases to trimming and J lost 7 bases, with 19 bases between them. In DNA form, the CDR3 reads TGTGCCAGCAGCGTCTTAAAGAACCAACTAACTAATGAGCAGTTCTTC. It translates to CASSVLKNQLTNEQFF.

The chain uses TRBV27 and TRBJ2-7; D tentatively reads TRBD1 or TRBD2 (5 bases each). Trimming stripped 3 bases from V and 1 base from J, with 16 bases between. The CDR3 loop spans 16 amino acids. CDR1 is MNHEY and CDR2 is SMNVEV in the germline V gene (reference sequence). CDR3 sequence: CASSFRRAGRSYEQYF. DNA of the CDR3: TGTGCCAGCAGTTTCCGTCGGGCAGGGAGATCCTACGAGCAGTACTTC.

The V and J genes are TRBV19 and TRBJ2-6, with a possible D match to TRBD1 (5 bases). The CDR3 length is 13 residues. V lost 8 bases and J lost 2, with 7 bases in between. The germline V gene has CDR1 LNHDA and CDR2 SQIVND (reference sequence). The CDR3 sequence is CASQGAGANVLTF. The CDR3 DNA sequence: TGTGCCAGTCAAGGGGCTGGGGCCAACGTCCTGACTTTC.

Notes on this clone: The same CDR3 also results from other DNA sequences found in this sample. The chain employs TRBV9 and TRBJ2-1; D remains ambiguous. This CDR3 is built from 15 residues. V gave up 0 bases and J gave up 0 bases, with 7 bases separating them. Per germline, CDR1 SGDLS and CDR2 YYNGEE. This CDR3 is CASSVDLSSYNEQFF. For the CDR3, the DNA is TGTGCCAGCAGCGTAGATCTAAGCTCCTACAATGAGCAGTTCTTC.

This clone was seen only once. This chain joins TRBV7-9 and TRBJ2-1, with 9 bases matching TRBD1. There are 12 residues in the CDR3. After removal of 2 bases from V and 14 bases from J, the junction contained 4 bases not matched to a gene. Germline V CDR1 and CDR2: SEHNR, FQNEAQ (reference sequence). The CDR3 DNA reads as TGTGCCAGCAGCTTATACCGGGACAGGGAGTTCTTC. This codes for CASSLYRDREFF.

This chain connects TRBV19 to TRBJ2-2; D is undetermined. The germline gives CDR1 LNHDA, CDR2 SQIVND (reference sequence). The CDR3 extends over 18 amino acids. V lost 3 bases and J 1 base, leaving 18 bases between the germline ends. CDR3 in amino acids: CASSILALHDWNTGELFF. The CDR3 DNA is TGTGCCAGTAGTATTTTGGCTCTTCATGATTGGAACACCGGGGAGCTGTTTTTT.

V and J are TRBV28 and TRBJ2-1; D gene uncertain. The CDR3 spans 14 residues. The V and J ends lost 3 bases and 5 bases respectively, with 11 bases between them. Germline V lookup: CDR1 MDHEN, CDR2 SYDVKM. DNA of the CDR3: TGTGCCAGCAGTTTTAAAAGCAGTGACAATGAGCAGTTCTTC. Protein product: CASSFKSSDNEQFF.

The genes are TRBV28 and TRBJ2-7, with 12 bases fitting TRBD1. This CDR3 spans 15 amino acids. Trimming cost V 2 bases and J 7 bases; bases outside gene matches: 6. Germline-derived CDR1 and CDR2 are MDHEN and SYDVKM. The CDR3 sequence is CASSLPGQGAGEQYF. The CDR3 nucleotides read TGTGCCAGCAGTTTACCGGGACAGGGGGCTGGGGAGCAGTACTTC. Full variable domain (rest looked up from reference TRBV28 and TRBJ2-7): DVKVTQSSRYLVKRTGEKVFLECVQDMDHENMFWYRQDPGLGLRLIYFSYDVKMKEKGDIPEGYSVSREKKERFSLILESASTNQTSMYLCASSLPGQGAGEQYFGPGTRLTVT.

The genes are TRBV19 and TRBJ1-5; D is possibly TRBD1 (6 bases). This CDR3 contains 17 residues. V was cut by 9 bases and J by 5 bases, with 26 bases left in between. Germline V lookup: CDR1 LNHDA, CDR2 SQIVND (reference sequence). Written as DNA, the CDR3 is TGTGCCAGCCTGAAGGACAGCACTATGGCGGGGTATCAGCCCCAGCATTTT. It translates to CASLKDSTMAGYQPQHF.

CDR3: CASSTRPATDTQYF. CDR3 DNA sequence: TGTGCCAGCAGCACCCGTCCAGCCACAGATACGCAGTATTTT. The chain joins TRBV9 to TRBJ2-3; D call uncertain. V shed 4 bases and J shed 2 bases, with 11 bases lying between them. This CDR3 has 14 residues. Germline V lookup: CDR1 SGDLS, CDR2 YYNGEE.